This entry lists 28 T cell receptor beta chains sequenced from one sample in a study of blood T cell repertoires in COVID-19. TCRdb's table, derived via immunoSEQ multiplex PCR, lists solely in-frame clones and lacks some. The data show 450,000 to 500,000 clones, 80% to 90% seen once. Sequencing was carried out using PBMCs or T cells enriched from blood (not recorded which). These receptors came from a woman in her sixties who had recovered from COVID-19.

The chain couples TRBV3-1 (or the pseudogene TRBV3-2) to TRBJ1-5; possibly TRBD1 for D (6 bases). The CDR3 length is 18 residues. The V end lost 1 base, the J end lost 0 bases, and 16 bases lay between the germline ends. CDR1 is LGHDT and CDR2 is YNNKEL in the germline V gene (reference sequence). CDR3 residues: CASSQGSGWGPSNQPQHF. The CDR3 nucleotides read TGTGCCAGCAGCCAAGGGTCAGGGTGGGGGCCTAGCAATCAGCCCCAGCATTTT.

The V call is TRBV28, the J call TRBJ1-2, with 8 bases identical to TRBD1. Trimming cost V 7 bases and J 2 bases; bases outside gene matches: 6. Germline V gene data show CDR1 as MDHEN and CDR2 as SYDVKM. This CDR3 is built from 14 residues. The CDR3 coding sequence is TGTGCCAGCATTACCGGGACAGGCAACTATGGCTACACCTTC. It specifies CASITGTGNYGYTF.

Here the CDR3 reads CASSLVGTGLSETQYF. CDR3 in DNA: TGCGCCAGCAGCCTCGTAGGGACAGGGCTTTCGGAGACCCAGTACTTC. The V and J genes are TRBV4-1 and TRBJ2-5; 9 nucleotides align to TRBD1. Germline lookup yields CDR1 MGHRA and CDR2 YSYEKL. CDR3 length: 16 residues. The ends lost 4 bases at V and 5 bases at J; junction bases unmatched: 11.

The gene calls are TRBV3-1 (or the pseudogene TRBV3-2) and TRBJ1-6, with TRBD1 matching 12 bases. Germline CDR1 reads LGHDT; CDR2 reads YNNKEL (reference sequence). With 2 bases clipped from V and 10 bases from J, the junction kept 3 bases outside the gene matches. The CDR3 contains 15 residues. CDR3: CASSQQGTGGSPLHF. The DNA of the CDR3 is TGTGCCAGCAGCCAACAAGGGACAGGGGGCTCACCCCTCCACTTT.

The chain joins TRBV5-4 to TRBJ2-5; D is possibly TRBD2 (6 bases). Germline CDR1 is SGHNT and CDR2 is YYREEE (reference sequence). Trimming removed 0 bases from V and 4 bases from J, with 16 bases in between. This CDR3 region has 16 residues. This CDR3 reads CASSLAGGVLGETQYF. The CDR3 DNA sequence: TGTGCCAGCAGCTTGGCCGGGGGAGTATTAGGAGAGACCCAGTACTTC.

The chain couples TRBV5-1 to TRBJ1-1; D is undetermined. This CDR3 region has 15 residues. Germline values: CDR1 SGHRS, CDR2 YFSETQ. V lost 0 bases, J lost 0 bases, and 9 bases lay in between. The CDR3 DNA is TGCGCCAGCAGCTTGGCCCTGACACTGAACACTGAAGCTTTCTTT. It specifies CASSLALTLNTEAFF.

This chain uses TRBV14 with TRBJ2-2; TRBD2 aligns across 13 bases. CDR3 size: 16 residues. CDR1 and CDR2 from the germline V gene are SGHDN and FVKESK. V lost 5 bases and J lost 4; bases outside the gene matches: 4. In nucleotides, the CDR3 is TGTGCCAGCAGCTTACTAGCGGGGGGGCCCACCGGGGAGCTGTTTTTT. Protein: CASSLLAGGPTGELFF.

This chain uses TRBV13 with TRBJ1-5; D gene ambiguous. This CDR3 contains 15 residues. CDR1 and CDR2 from the germline V gene are PRHDT and FYEKMQ (reference sequence). Trimming removed 3 bases at V and 5 bases at J, with 14 bases between. The chain's CDR3 is CASSFSGRRDQPQHF. For the CDR3, the DNA is TGTGCCAGCAGCTTTTCCGGGAGGCGGGATCAGCCCCAGCATTTT.

Concerning this clone: Other DNA sequences in the sample encode the same CDR3. This sequence joins TRBV24-1 and TRBJ1-5, with 11 bases fitting TRBD1. J lost 4 bases, V lost 3 bases, and 1 base had no gene match. Germline assignment: CDR1 KGHDR and CDR2 SFDVKD. CDR3 size: 15 residues. For the CDR3, the DNA is TGTGCCACCAGTGATGGGACAGGGGGTAATCAGCCCCAGCATTTT. It codes for CATSDGTGGNQPQHF.

This sequence joins TRBV4-2 and TRBJ2-7, with 7 nucleotides matching TRBD2. Germline CDR1 LGHNA, CDR2 YNFKEQ. With V trimmed by 1 base and J by 3 bases, 3 bases remained unmatched. The CDR3 totals 14 residues. DNA for the CDR3: TGTGCCAGCAGCCAAGGCGCGGGGGACTACGAGCAGTACGTC. Protein product: CASSQGAGDYEQYV.

As regards this clone: Additional DNA sequences in this sample encode the identical CDR3. The rearrangement joins TRBV2 to TRBJ1-5; TRBD1 aligns across 8 bases. Germline CDR1 is SNHLY and CDR2 is FYNNEI. The V and J ends lost 5 bases and 2 bases, in that order; junction bases with no gene match: 2. The CDR3 runs 14 residues. The CDR3 loop reads CASSSDRGNQPQHF. The CDR3 coding sequence is TGTGCCAGCAGTTCGGACAGGGGCAATCAGCCCCAGCATTTT.

This clone was counted once. This chain connects TRBV19 to TRBJ2-6; D is possibly TRBD1 (5 bases). The V gene lost 3 bases and the J gene lost 2 bases, with 11 bases spanning the gap. The CDR3 contains 16 residues. Germline lookup yields CDR1 LNHDA and CDR2 SQIVND (reference sequence). CDR3 sequence (DNA): TGTGCCAGTAGTATCCCAGGGCCTGCTGGGGCCAACGTCCTGACTTTC. It yields the protein CASSIPGPAGANVLTF.

The chain recombines TRBV4-1 with TRBJ1-2, with D possibly being TRBD1 (5 bases). CDR3 size: 15 residues. V lost 1 base to trimming and J lost 4 bases, with 13 bases between them. The germline V gene encodes CDR1 MGHRA and CDR2 YSYEKL. CDR3 sequence: CASSQATTALYGYTF. CDR3 sequence (DNA): TGCGCCAGCAGCCAAGCCACGACAGCCCTCTATGGCTACACCTTC.

The chain has TRBV11-2 and TRBJ1-6; 9 bases fit TRBD1. CDR1 SGHAT and CDR2 FQNNGV come from the germline V gene. Losses at the gene ends were 5 bases for V and 9 bases for J; bases not matched to a gene: 11. The CDR3 spans 16 residues. CDR3 coding DNA: TGTGCCAGCAGCAGAGACCACCGGGACAGGGTTTCACCCCTCCACTTT. This sequence encodes CASSRDHRDRVSPLHF.

The chain recombines TRBV15 with TRBJ1-1, with D unresolved. Trimming cost V 0 bases and J 0 bases, with 8 bases left between them. Germline V gene lookup returns CDR1 LNHNV and CDR2 YYDKDF (reference sequence). CDR3 length equals 15 residues. CDR3 nucleotides: TGTGCCACCAGCAGAGATTTCGGTTTGAACACTGAAGCTTTCTTT. This encodes CATSRDFGLNTEAFF.

The genes are TRBV10-3 and TRBJ2-2; 7 positions match TRBD1. J gave up 0 bases and V 5 bases, and 3 bases lay outside the gene matches. The CDR3 consists of 15 residues. Germline V gene lookup returns CDR1 ENHRY and CDR2 SYGVKD. CDR3 DNA: TGTGCCATCAGTAACAGGGGTACGAACACCGGGGAGCTGTTTTTT. Translated: CAISNRGTNTGELFF.

The V gene is TRBV10-3, the J gene TRBJ1-1; 8 nucleotides line up with TRBD1. The CDR3 spans 17 residues. J lost 3 bases, V lost 0 bases, and 9 bases had no gene match. Per the germline V gene, CDR1 is ENHRY and CDR2 is SYGVKD. The CDR3 spells CAISESIQGGWHTEAFF. CDR3 DNA sequence: TGTGCCATCAGTGAGTCGATACAGGGGGGGTGGCACACTGAAGCTTTCTTT.

The chain links TRBV27 to TRBJ2-7; 12 bases fit TRBD2. The V gene end was trimmed by 7 bases and the J gene end by 2 bases; junction bases not matched to a gene: 9. The CDR3 consists of 16 residues. CDR1 MNHEY and CDR2 SMNVEV come from the germline V gene (reference sequence). The chain's CDR3 is CASNLVLAGGTYEQYF. The CDR3 DNA reads as TGTGCCAGCAACCTGGTCCTAGCGGGGGGGACCTACGAGCAGTACTTC.

The gene calls are TRBV19 and TRBJ2-7, with 8 positions matching TRBD1. Germline V gives CDR1 LNHDA, CDR2 SQIVND (reference sequence). The CDR3 loop spans 15 amino acids. The V and J ends lost 5 bases and 5 bases, in that order; junction bases with no gene match: 11. The CDR3 here is CASSALWTGRDEQYF. CDR3 in DNA: TGTGCCAGTAGTGCTTTATGGACAGGGCGGGACGAGCAGTACTTC.

The chain links TRBV29-1 to TRBJ1-2, with D maybe TRBD1 (5 bases). Germline assignment: CDR1 SQVTM and CDR2 ANQGSEA. V was trimmed by 2 bases and J by 1 base, leaving 14 bases between them. The CDR3 extends over 15 amino acids. The CDR3 DNA sequence: TGCAGCGTTGAAAATTCAGGGCAGGGTAACTATGGCTACACCTTC. Translated, it gives CSVENSGQGNYGYTF.

The chain is built from TRBV3-1 (or the pseudogene TRBV3-2) and TRBJ2-3, with 10 bases matching TRBD2. CDR3 length equals 19 residues. The germline V gene encodes CDR1 LGHDT and CDR2 YNNKEL (reference sequence). V lost 0 bases, J lost 2 bases, and 11 bases stayed unmatched. The CDR3 spells CASSQDLAQRGGLTDTQYF. The CDR3 nucleotides read TGTGCCAGCAGCCAAGATCTTGCCCAGCGGGGGGGCCTCACAGATACGCAGTATTTT.

This clone has a handful of counts. The chain carries TRBV18 and TRBJ1-1; 12 bases are shared with TRBD1. The germline gives CDR1 KGHSH, CDR2 LQKENI. J lost 3 bases, V lost 2 bases, and 4 bases had no gene match. CDR3 length equals 16 residues. The CDR3 DNA is TGTGCCAGCTCACCATGGGACAGGGGGCAGTACACTGAAGCTTTCTTT. This codes for CASSPWDRGQYTEAFF.

The V call is TRBV27, the J call TRBJ2-7; a weak D match, TRBD1 (6 bases). V shed 1 base and J shed 3 bases, with 16 bases lying between them. The CDR3 is made up of 16 amino acids. In germline, CDR1 is MNHEY, CDR2 SMNVEV (reference sequence). The chain's CDR3 is CASSLFSVRTDYEQYF. CDR3 nucleotides: TGTGCCAGCAGTTTATTTTCAGTTCGGACAGACTACGAGCAGTACTTC.

The table lists this clone with a count of one. This chain links TRBV24-1 with TRBJ2-1, with 9 nucleotides matching TRBD1. The CDR3 runs 15 residues. V shed 5 bases, J shed 5 bases, and the junction held 6 bases outside the gene matches. The germline V gene encodes CDR1 KGHDR and CDR2 SFDVKD. This chain's CDR3 is CATSVAGTGNNEQFF. For the CDR3, the DNA is TGTGCCACCAGTGTTGCCGGGACAGGGAACAATGAGCAGTTCTTC.

This chain links TRBV19 with TRBJ1-2; TRBD1 agrees at 7 bases. The CDR3 sequence is 14 residues long. CDR1 and CDR2 (germline): LNHDA, SQIVND (reference sequence). With 7 bases clipped from V and 4 bases from J, the junction kept 9 bases outside the gene matches. CDR3 region: CASKRQGGSYGYTF. CDR3 nucleotides: TGTGCCAGTAAAAGACAGGGTGGGTCCTATGGCTACACCTTC. Complete variable domain (other parts from reference TRBV19 and TRBJ1-2): DGGITQSPKYLFRKEGQNVTLSCEQNLNHDAMYWYRQDPGQGLRLIYYSQIVNDFQKGDIAEGYSVSREKKESFPLTVTSAQKNPTAFYLCASKRQGGSYGYTFGSGTRLTVV.

The rearrangement uses TRBV4-1 and TRBJ2-7; the D gene is possibly TRBD1 (6 bases). Trimming pared 5 bases from V and 3 bases from J, leaving 17 bases between. Germline loops: CDR1 MGHRA, CDR2 YSYEKL. The CDR3 is 15 residues long. CDR3 residues: CASSYTGQDVYEQYF. As DNA, the CDR3 is TGCGCCAGCAGCTATACAGGGCAAGATGTCTACGAGCAGTACTTC.

The CDR3 spells CASSRWTGVNTGELFF. In DNA, the CDR3 is TGTGCCAGTAGTAGATGGACAGGGGTGAACACCGGGGAGCTGTTTTTT. The V and J genes are TRBV19 and TRBJ2-2, with 9 bases identical to TRBD1. Germline V gives CDR1 LNHDA, CDR2 SQIVND (reference sequence). This CDR3 comprises 16 residues. The J segment lost 1 base and the V segment lost 4 bases, leaving 4 bases of the junction unmatched. The variable domain in full, with the rest retrieved from reference TRBV19 and TRBJ2-2, is DGGITQSPKYLFRKEGQNVTLSCEQNLNHDAMYWYRQDPGQGLRLIYYSQIVNDFQKGDIAEGYSVSREKKESFPLTVTSAQKNPTAFYLCASSRWTGVNTGELFFGEGSRLTVL.

The CDR3 nucleotides are TGTGCCAGCAGTTACCGGGGGAACGAGCAGTACGTC. Translating it yields CASSYRGNEQYV. V gene TRBV6-5 combines with J gene TRBJ2-7, with D perhaps matching TRBD2 (6 bases). The ends were cut back, 2 bases at V and 5 bases at J, with 7 bases in the middle. In germline, CDR1 is MNHEY, CDR2 SVGAGI. The CDR3 extends over 12 amino acids.